This TCR beta chain was observed in a study of metastatic and nonmetastatic thyroid tumors. Study details: Repertoires were compared across blood and tumor or nodule tissue from malignant and benign thyroid patients. General study results and limits: Versus benign nodules, malignant thyroid tumors reportedly had significantly higher TCR beta diversity, in blood and tumor.

Per the original data handling: What underpinned the distant-metastasis classifier for papillary thyroid cancer was the set of CDR3 differences across clinicopathological groups. TCRdb re-called the PCR reads with MiXCR. These V and J calls derive from TCRdb rather than the authors' analysis. The sample consists of roughly 14,000 clones, 32% of them appearing once. Nobody among the patients had been given any treatment before thyroid surgery. A word on this clone: Its antigen remains unknown.

Germline V gene data show CDR1 as LGHNA and CDR2 as YNFKEQ. V shed 2 bases and J shed 1 base, with 11 bases lying between them. The length of the CDR3 is 15 residues. This rearrangement joins TRBV4-2 to TRBJ1-1; D is undetermined. This receptor was obtained from a female donor with papillary thyroid cancer or a benign thyroid nodule (not recorded which). Some clones in this sample may be carry-over from other donors' samples. The sample comprised tumor tissue. The CDR3 DNA is TGTGCCAGCAGCCAAACCTTAGACACGAACACTGAAGCTTTCTTT. This gives the protein CASSQTLDTNTEAFF.